This record looks at one T cell receptor beta chain sequence and its context. Generated by immunoSEQ multiplex PCR, the TCRdb table keeps only in-frame clones and is missing some. The table shows some 150,000 clones, with about 92% occurring only once. Germline CDR1 and CDR2: SQVTM and ANQGSEA. The length of the CDR3 is 12 residues. V shed 3 bases and J 6 bases; nucleotides not matched to a gene: 2. This entry comes from a study of T cell responses to AZD1222 COVID-19 vaccine. The TCR sequence derives from an adult who received the AZD1222 COVID-19 vaccine. The sample consisted of peripheral blood, taken 28 days after the second AZD1222 dose. The chain links TRBV29-1 to TRBJ2-1, with TRBD1 identical over 7 bases. The CDR3 loop is CSVDAGGNEQFF. As DNA, the CDR3 is TGCAGCGTTGATGCAGGGGGCAATGAGCAGTTCTTC.